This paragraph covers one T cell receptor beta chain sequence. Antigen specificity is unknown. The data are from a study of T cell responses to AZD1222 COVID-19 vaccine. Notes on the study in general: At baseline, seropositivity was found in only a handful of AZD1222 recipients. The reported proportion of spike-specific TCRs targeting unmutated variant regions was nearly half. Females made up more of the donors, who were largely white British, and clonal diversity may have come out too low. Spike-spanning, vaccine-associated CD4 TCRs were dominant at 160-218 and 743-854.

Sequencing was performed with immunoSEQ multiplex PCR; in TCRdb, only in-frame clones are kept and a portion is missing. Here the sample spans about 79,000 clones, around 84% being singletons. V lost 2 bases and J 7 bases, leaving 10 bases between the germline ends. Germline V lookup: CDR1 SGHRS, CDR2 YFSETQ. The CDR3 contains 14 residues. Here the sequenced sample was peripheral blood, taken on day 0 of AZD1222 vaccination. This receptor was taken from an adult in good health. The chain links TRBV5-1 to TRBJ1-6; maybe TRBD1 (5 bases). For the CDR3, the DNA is TGCGCCAGCAGCTTTCGACAGCCAAATTCACCCCTCCACTTT. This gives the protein CASSFRQPNSPLHF.